This T cell receptor (beta chain) derives from a study of blood T cell repertoires in COVID-19. Study background: T cells, B-cell-depleted T cells, or PBMCs supplied cDNA or gDNA.

V gave up 7 bases and J gave up 9 bases; unmatched junction bases: 5. The germline V gene has CDR1 SGHVS and CDR2 FNYEAQ. The CDR3 runs to 13 residues. Method: immunoSEQ multiplex PCR; TCRdb's copy keeps in-frame clones and lacks some. The sample holds about 120,000 clones, roughly four fifths seen once. This TCR was sampled from a man in his thirties or forties with COVID-19, enrolled during active disease. The genes are TRBV7-6 and TRBJ2-1; 11 positions match TRBD1. Sequencing used peripheral blood. The CDR3 loop is CASTRTGGSEQFF. The CDR3, as DNA: TGTGCCAGCACCCGGACAGGGGGCAGTGAGCAGTTCTTC.